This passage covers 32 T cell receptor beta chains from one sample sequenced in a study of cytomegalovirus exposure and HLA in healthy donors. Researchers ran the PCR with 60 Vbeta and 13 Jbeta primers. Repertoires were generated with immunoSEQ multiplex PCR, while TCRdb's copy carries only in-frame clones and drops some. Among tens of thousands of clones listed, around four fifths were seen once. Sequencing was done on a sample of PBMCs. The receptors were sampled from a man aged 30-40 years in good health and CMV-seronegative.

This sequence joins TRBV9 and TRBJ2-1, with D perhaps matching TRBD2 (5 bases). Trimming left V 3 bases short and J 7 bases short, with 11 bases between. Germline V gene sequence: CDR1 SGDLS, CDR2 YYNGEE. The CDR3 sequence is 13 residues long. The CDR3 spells CASSASGTNEQFF. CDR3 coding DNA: TGTGCCAGCAGCGCGAGCGGAACGAATGAGCAGTTCTTC.

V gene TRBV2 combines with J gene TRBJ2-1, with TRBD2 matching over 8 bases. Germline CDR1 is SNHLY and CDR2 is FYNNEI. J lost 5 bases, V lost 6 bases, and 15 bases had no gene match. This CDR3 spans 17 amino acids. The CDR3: CASRSIVLRGVDNEQFF. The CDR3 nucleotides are TGTGCCAGCAGGTCTATCGTCTTGCGGGGGGTTGACAATGAGCAGTTCTTC.

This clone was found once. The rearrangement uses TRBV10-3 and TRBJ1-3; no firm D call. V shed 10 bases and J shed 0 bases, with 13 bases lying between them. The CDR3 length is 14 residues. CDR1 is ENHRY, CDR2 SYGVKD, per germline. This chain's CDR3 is CATGEPRSGNTIYF. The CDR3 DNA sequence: TGTGCCACCGGGGAGCCACGCTCTGGAAACACCATATATTTT.

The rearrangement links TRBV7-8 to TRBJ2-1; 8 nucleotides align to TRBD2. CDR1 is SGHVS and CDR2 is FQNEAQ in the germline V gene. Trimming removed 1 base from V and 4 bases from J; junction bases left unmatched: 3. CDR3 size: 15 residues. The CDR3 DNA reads TGTGCCAGCAGCTTAGTGGGCGGGAGGTACAATGAGCAGTTCTTC. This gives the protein CASSLVGGRYNEQFF.

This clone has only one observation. The CDR3 is CASSSTRGGRGTEAFF. In nucleotides, the CDR3 is TGTGCCAGCAGTTCTACAAGGGGGGGTCGGGGTACTGAAGCTTTCTTT. The chain employs TRBV2 and TRBJ1-1; the D gene is possibly TRBD1 (6 bases). Trimming pared 5 bases from V and 5 bases from J, leaving 21 bases between. The length of the CDR3 is 16 residues. Germline V lookup: CDR1 SNHLY, CDR2 FYNNEI. Filled out from reference TRBV2 and TRBJ1-1, the complete variable domain reads EPEVTQTPSHQVTQMGQEVILRCVPISNHLYFYWYRQILGQKVEFLVSFYNNEISEKSEIFDDQFSVERPDGSNFTLKIRSTKLEDSAMYFCASSSTRGGRGTEAFFGQGTRLTVV.

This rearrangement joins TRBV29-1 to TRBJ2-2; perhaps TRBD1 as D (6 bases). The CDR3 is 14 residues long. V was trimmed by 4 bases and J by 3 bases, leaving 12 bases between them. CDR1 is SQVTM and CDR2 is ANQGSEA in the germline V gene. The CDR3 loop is CSVATGSYTGELFF. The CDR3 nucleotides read TGCAGCGTTGCAACAGGGTCCTACACCGGGGAGCTGTTTTTT.

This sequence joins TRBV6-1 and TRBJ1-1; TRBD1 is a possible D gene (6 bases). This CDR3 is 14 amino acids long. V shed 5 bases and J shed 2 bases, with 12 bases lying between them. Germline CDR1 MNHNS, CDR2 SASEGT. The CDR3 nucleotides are TGTGCCAGCAGTTGGACAGAATTTAACACTGAAGCTTTCTTT. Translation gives CASSWTEFNTEAFF.

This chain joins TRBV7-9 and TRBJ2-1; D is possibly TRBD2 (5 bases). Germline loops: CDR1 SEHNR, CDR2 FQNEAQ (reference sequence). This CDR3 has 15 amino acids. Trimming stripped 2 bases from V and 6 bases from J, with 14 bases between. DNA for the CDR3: TGTGCCAGCAGCTTACCTAGGAGGATCGGCAATGAGCAGTTCTTC. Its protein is CASSLPRRIGNEQFF.

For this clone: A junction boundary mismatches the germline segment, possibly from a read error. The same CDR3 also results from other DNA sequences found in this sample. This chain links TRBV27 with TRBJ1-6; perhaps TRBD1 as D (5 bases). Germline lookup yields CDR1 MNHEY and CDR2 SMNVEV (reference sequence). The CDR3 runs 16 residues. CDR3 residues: CASSLGRDTYNSPLHF. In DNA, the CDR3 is TGTGCCAGCAGTTTAGGCAGGGATACCTATAATTCCCCCCTCCACTTT.

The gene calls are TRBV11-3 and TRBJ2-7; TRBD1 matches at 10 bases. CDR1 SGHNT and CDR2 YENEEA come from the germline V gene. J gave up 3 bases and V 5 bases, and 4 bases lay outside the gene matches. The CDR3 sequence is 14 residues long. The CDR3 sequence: CASSAGTGDYEQYF. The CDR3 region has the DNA TGTGCCAGCAGCGCCGGGACAGGGGACTACGAGCAGTACTTC. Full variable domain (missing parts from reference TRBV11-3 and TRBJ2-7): EAGVVQSPRYKIIEKKQPVAFWCNPISGHNTLYWYLQNLGQGPELLIRYENEEAVDDSQLPKDRFSAERLKGVDSTLKIQPAELGDSAVYLCASSAGTGDYEQYFGPGTRLTVT.

CDR3 residues: CAWSGQGAGYTF. In DNA, the CDR3 is TGTGCCTGGAGTGGGCAGGGGGCAGGCTACACCTTC. This chain connects TRBV30 to TRBJ1-2, with 8 nucleotides matching TRBD1. This CDR3 spans 12 amino acids. Germline assignment: CDR1 GTSNPN and CDR2 SVGIG (reference sequence). V was clipped by 1 base and J by 8 bases; unmatched bases: 3. The full variable domain, completed using reference TRBV30 and TRBJ1-2, is SQTIHQWPATLVQPVGSPLSLECTVEGTSNPNLYWYRQAAGRGLQLLFYSVGIGQISSEVPQNLSASRPQDRQFILSSKKLLLSDSGFYLCAWSGQGAGYTFGSGTRLTVV.

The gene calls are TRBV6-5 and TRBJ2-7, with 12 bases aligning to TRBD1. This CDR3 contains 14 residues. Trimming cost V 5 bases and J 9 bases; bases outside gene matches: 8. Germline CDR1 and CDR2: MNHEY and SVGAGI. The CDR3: CASSSRDRGLRQYF. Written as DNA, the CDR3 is TGTGCCAGCAGTAGCCGGGACAGGGGGCTTAGGCAGTACTTC.

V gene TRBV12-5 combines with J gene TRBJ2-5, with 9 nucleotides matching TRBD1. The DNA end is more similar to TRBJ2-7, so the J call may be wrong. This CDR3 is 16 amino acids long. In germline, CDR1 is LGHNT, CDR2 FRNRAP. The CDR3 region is CASGLAGTGSSYEQYF. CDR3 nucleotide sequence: TGTGCTAGTGGTTTGGCCGGGACAGGGAGCTCCTACGAGCAGTACTTC.

The CDR3 is CASSPQGANYNEQFF. As DNA, the CDR3 is TGTGCCAGCTCACCGCAGGGGGCTAACTACAATGAGCAGTTCTTC. This rearrangement joins TRBV18 to TRBJ2-1; 8 nucleotides agree with TRBD1. Per the germline V gene, CDR1 is KGHSH and CDR2 is LQKENI. Germline trimming cut 3 bases from V and 3 bases from J; bases unmatched to any gene: 4. This CDR3 spans 15 amino acids.

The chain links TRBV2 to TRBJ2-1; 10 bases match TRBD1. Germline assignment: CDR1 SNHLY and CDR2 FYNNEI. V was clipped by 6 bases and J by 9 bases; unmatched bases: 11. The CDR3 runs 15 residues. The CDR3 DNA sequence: TGTGCCAGCAGGGATCCCGGACAGGGGGTGGGTGAGCAGTTCTTC. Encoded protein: CASRDPGQGVGEQFF.

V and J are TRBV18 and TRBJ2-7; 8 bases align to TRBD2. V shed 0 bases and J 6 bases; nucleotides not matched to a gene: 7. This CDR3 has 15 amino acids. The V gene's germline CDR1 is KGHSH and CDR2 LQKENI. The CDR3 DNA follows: TGTGCCAGCTCACCACCAATAGCGGGACTCGGCGAGCAGTACTTC. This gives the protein CASSPPIAGLGEQYF. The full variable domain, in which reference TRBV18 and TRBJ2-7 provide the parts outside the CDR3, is NAGVMQNPRHLVRRRGQEARLRCSPMKGHSHVYWYRQLPEEGLKFMVYLQKENIIDESGMPKERFSAEFPKEGPSILRIQQVVRGDSAAYFCASSPPIAGLGEQYFGPGTRLTVT.

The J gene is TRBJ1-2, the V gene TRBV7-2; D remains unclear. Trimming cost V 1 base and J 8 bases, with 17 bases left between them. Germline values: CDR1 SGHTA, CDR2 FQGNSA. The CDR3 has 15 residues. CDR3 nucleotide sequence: TGTGCCAGCAGCTTAGGCGCGGGGTTCAGTCAGGGCTACACCTTC. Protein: CASSLGAGFSQGYTF.

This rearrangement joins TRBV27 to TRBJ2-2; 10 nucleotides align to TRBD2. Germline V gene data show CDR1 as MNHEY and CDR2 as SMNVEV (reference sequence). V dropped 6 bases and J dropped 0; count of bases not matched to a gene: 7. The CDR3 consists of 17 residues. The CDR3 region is CASSRGTSVSNTGELFF. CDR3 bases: TGTGCCAGCAGCCGCGGGACTAGCGTATCGAACACCGGGGAGCTGTTTTTT.

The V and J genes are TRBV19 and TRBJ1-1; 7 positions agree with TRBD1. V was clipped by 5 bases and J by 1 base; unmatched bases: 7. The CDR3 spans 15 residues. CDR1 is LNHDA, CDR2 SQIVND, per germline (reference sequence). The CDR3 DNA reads TGTGCCAGTAGTCCACGGACAGGCAGGAACACTGAAGCTTTCTTT. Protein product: CASSPRTGRNTEAFF.

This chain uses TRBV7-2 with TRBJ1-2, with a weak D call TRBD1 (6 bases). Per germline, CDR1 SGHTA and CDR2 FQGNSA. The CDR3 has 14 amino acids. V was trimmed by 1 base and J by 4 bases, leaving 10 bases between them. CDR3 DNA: TGTGCCAGCAGCTTAGGTGGACAGATCTATGGCTACACCTTC. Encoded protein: CASSLGGQIYGYTF.

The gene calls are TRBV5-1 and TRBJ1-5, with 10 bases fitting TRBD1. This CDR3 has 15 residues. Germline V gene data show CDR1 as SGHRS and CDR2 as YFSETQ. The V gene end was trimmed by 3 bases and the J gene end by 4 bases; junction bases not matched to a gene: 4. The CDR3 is CASSSGQGDNQPQHF. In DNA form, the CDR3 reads TGCGCCAGCAGCTCCGGACAGGGGGATAATCAGCCCCAGCATTTT.

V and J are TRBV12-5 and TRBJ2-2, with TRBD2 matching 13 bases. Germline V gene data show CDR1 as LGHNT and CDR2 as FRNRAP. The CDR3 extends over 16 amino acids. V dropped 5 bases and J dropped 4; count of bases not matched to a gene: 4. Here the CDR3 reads CASGPGTSGATGELFF. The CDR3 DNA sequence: TGTGCTAGTGGTCCCGGGACTAGCGGGGCCACCGGGGAGCTGTTTTTT.

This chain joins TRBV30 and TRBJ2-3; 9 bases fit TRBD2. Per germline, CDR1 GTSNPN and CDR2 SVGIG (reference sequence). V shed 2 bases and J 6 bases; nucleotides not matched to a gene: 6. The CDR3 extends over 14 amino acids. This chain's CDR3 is CAWSTGTSSDTQYF. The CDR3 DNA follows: TGTGCCTGGAGTACCGGGACTAGCTCCGATACGCAGTATTTT.

The CDR3 nucleotides are TGCGCCAGCAGCCGGGCAGGGGGCATTGCAGATACGCAGTATTTT. Translating gives CASSRAGGIADTQYF. This chain uses TRBV5-1 with TRBJ2-3, with TRBD1 identical over 8 bases. The CDR3 sequence is 15 residues long. Germline trimming cut 4 bases from V and 4 bases from J; bases unmatched to any gene: 8. Germline V gene data show CDR1 as SGHRS and CDR2 as YFSETQ.

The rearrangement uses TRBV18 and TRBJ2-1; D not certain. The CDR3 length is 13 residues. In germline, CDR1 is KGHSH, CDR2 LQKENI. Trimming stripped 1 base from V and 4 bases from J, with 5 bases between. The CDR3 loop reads CASSPQTYNEQFF. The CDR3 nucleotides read TGTGCCAGCTCACCACAAACTTACAATGAGCAGTTCTTC.

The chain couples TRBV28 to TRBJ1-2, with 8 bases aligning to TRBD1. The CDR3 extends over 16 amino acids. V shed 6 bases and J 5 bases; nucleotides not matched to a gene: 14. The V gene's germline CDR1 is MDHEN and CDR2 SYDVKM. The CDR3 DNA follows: TGTGCCAGCAGGTTTGGGCAGGGGGCCCCGGGGTATGGCTACACCTTC. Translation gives CASRFGQGAPGYGYTF.

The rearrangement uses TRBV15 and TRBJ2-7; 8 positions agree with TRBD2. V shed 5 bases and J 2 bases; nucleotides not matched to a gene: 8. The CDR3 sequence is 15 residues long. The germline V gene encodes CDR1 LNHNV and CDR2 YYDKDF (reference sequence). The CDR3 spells CATSSYGRDPYEQYF. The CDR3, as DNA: TGTGCCACCAGCTCCTACGGGAGGGACCCCTACGAGCAGTACTTC.

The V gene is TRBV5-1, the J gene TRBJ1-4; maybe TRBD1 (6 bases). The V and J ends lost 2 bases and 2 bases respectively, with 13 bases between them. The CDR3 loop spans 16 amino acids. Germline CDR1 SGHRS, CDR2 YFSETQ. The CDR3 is CASSLATGGTNEKLFF. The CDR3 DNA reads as TGCGCCAGCAGCTTAGCGACAGGTGGCACTAATGAAAAACTGTTTTTT.

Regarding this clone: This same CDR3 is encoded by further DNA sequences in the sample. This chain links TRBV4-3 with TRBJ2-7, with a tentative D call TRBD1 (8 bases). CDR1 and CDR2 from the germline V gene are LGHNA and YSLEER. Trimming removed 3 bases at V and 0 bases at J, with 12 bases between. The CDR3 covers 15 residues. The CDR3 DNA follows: TGCGCCAGCAGCCACAGCGGGACAGGCTCCTACGAGCAGTACTTC. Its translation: CASSHSGTGSYEQYF.

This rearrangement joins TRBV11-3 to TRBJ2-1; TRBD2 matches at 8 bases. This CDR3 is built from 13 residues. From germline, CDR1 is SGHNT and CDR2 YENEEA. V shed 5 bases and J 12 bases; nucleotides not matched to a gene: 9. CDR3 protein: CASSPNLSGGQFF. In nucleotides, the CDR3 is TGTGCCAGCAGCCCCAACCTGAGCGGGGGGCAGTTCTTC. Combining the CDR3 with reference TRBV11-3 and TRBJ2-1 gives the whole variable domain EAGVVQSPRYKIIEKKQPVAFWCNPISGHNTLYWYLQNLGQGPELLIRYENEEAVDDSQLPKDRFSAERLKGVDSTLKIQPAELGDSAVYLCASSPNLSGGQFFGPGTRLTVL.

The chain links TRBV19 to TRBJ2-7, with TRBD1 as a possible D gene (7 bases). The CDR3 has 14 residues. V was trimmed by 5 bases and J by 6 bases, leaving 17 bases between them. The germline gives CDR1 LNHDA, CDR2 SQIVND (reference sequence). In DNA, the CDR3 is TGTGCCAGTAGTCAGCCCTACAGGGGAGGCGAGCAGTACTTC. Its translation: CASSQPYRGGEQYF. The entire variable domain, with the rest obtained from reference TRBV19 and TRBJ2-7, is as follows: DGGITQSPKYLFRKEGQNVTLSCEQNLNHDAMYWYRQDPGQGLRLIYYSQIVNDFQKGDIAEGYSVSREKKESFPLTVTSAQKNPTAFYLCASSQPYRGGEQYFGPGTRLTVT.

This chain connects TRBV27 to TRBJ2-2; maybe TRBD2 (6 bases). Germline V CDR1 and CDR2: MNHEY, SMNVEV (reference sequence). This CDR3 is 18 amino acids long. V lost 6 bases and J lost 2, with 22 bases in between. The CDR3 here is CASSPQFLAVINTGELFF. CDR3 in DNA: TGTGCCAGCAGCCCCCAATTTTTAGCGGTCATAAACACCGGGGAGCTGTTTTTT.